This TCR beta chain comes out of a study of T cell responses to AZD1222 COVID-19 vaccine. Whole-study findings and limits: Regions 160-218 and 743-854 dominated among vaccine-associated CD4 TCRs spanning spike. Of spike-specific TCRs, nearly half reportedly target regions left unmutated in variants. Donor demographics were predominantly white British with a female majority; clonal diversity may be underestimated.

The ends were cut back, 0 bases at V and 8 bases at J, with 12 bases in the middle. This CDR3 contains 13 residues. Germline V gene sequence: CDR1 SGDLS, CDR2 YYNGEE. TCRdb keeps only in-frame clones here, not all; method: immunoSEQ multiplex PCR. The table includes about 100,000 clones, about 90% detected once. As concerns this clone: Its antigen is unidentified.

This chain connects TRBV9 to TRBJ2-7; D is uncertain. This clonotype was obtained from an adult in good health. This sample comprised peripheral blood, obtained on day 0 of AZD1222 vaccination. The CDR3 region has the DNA TGTGCCAGCAGCGTAGTAGAAGGGTCACAGCAGTACTTC. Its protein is CASSVVEGSQQYF.